A selection of T cell receptor beta chains follows, all from one sample in a study of cytomegalovirus exposure and HLA in healthy donors. Assay: immunoSEQ multiplex PCR; the TCRdb copy retains only in-frame clones and omits some. The sample includes tens of thousands of clones, about 66% of them seen just once. Source material: PBMCs. The receptors were gathered from a man in his fifties in good health and CMV-seropositive. The CDR3 runs from the conserved cysteine through the conserved F or W. D genes are given only for firm matches. The listing skips clone size in some rows; elsewhere it reads once, few, many or a size class.

TRBJ2-7 | 15 | NA | TRBV27 | once | TGTGCCAGCAGGCTGAGGGGGATAATAACCTACGAGCAGTACTTC | CASRLRGIITYEQYF
TRBJ1-6 | 17 | NA | TRBV7-9 | NA | TGTGCCAGCAGTTCCCACGAGAAGACGGGGGTCGGTTCACCCCTCCACTTT | CASSSHEKTGVGSPLHF
TRBJ1-1 | 14 | TRBD1 | TRBV18 | few | TGTGCCAGCTCTCCGGACAGGGGGAACACTGAAGCTTTCTTT | CASSPDRGNTEAFF
TRBJ1-5 | 15 | NA | TRBV7-2 | NA | TGTGCCAGCAGCCCTTATCGGGGGTTGGGTCAGCCCCAGCATTTT | CASSPYRGLGQPQHF
TRBJ1-2 | 13 | NA | TRBV29-1 | NA | TGCAGCGTTGAAGGGGGCTGGGGTTATGGCTACACCTTC | CSVEGGWGYGYTF
TRBJ2-3 | 14 | TRBD2 | TRBV9 | NA | TGTGCCAGCAGAAGCGGGGGAGGAGCAGATACGCAGTATTTT | CASRSGGGADTQYF
TRBJ1-5 | 12 | NA | TRBV28 | once | TGTGCCAGCAGTCCCCTCCAGCGCCCCCAGCATTTT | CASSPLQRPQHF
TRBJ1-1 | 15 | NA | TRBV7-2 | NA | TGTGCCAGCAGCTCCCCGGGACTTTTGAACACTGAAGCTTTCTTT | CASSSPGLLNTEAFF
TRBJ1-2 | 13 | NA | TRBV18 | few | TGTGCCAGCGCGGGGGGGAGCTCCTATGGCTACACCTTC | CASAGGSSYGYTF
TRBJ1-2 | 16 | TRBD1 | TRBV19 | NA | TGTGCCGTTAAACGGGACAGGGTAGGAGCTAACTATGGCTACACCTTC | CAVKRDRVGANYGYTF
TRBJ1-2 | 15 | NA | TRBV6-1 | once | TGTGCCAGCAGTGAAGGGTCAGGGGTAAACTATGGCTACACCTTC | CASSEGSGVNYGYTF
TRBJ2-7 | 13 | TRBD1 | TRBV18 | NA | TGTGCCAGCTCACCAACAGGGGACCACGAGCAGTACTTC | CASSPTGDHEQYF
TRBJ1-1 | 13 | NA | TRBV27 | NA | TGTGCCAGCAGGGCCCTGGCGGGGACTGAAGCTTTCTTT | CASRALAGTEAFF
TRBJ2-5 | 16 | NA | TRBV5-4 | NA | TGTGCCAGCAGCCCCCAGGGTGCAGCTTGGGGCGAGACCCAGTACTTC | CASSPQGAAWGETQYF
TRBJ1-2 | 16 | TRBD1 | TRBV5-6 | few | TGTGCCAGCAGCAATTCCAACAGGGGGCAAAACTATGGCTACACCTTC | CASSNSNRGQNYGYTF
TRBJ2-5 | 16 | TRBD2 | TRBV30 | once | TGTGCCTGGAGTCAGGGGGGACTAGCGGGGGGAGAGACCCAGTACTTC | CAWSQGGLAGGETQYF
TRBJ2-3 | 14 | NA | TRBV5-4 | once | TGTGCCAGCAGCTTCGGCCGGGGGATGGATACGCAGTATTTT | CASSFGRGMDTQYF
TRBJ2-7 | 16 | TRBD1 | TRBV5-1 | NA | TGCGCCAGCAGCTTGGCCGGGACAGGGGGCTCCTACGAGCAGTACTTC | CASSLAGTGGSYEQYF
TRBJ1-4 | 12 | TRBD1 | TRBV5-1 | NA | TGCGCCAGCGGGACAGGGAATGAAAAACTGTTTTTT | CASGTGNEKLFF
TRBJ2-1 | 14 | NA | TRBV5-1 | few | TGCGCCAGCAGCTTGGGGGACTTATACAATGAGCAGTTCTTC | CASSLGDLYNEQFF
TRBJ1-1 | 16 | NA | TRBV10-3 | NA | TGTGCCATCAGTGACTCCAGGGGAACAGCAAGCGTGGGAGCTTTCTTT | CAISDSRGTASVGAFF
TRBJ2-3 | 16 | TRBD2 | TRBV7-2 | NA | TGTGCCAGCAGCCCCGACAGCGGGGGGGCGGAAGATACGCAGTATTTT | CASSPDSGGAEDTQYF
TRBJ2-5 | 14 | NA | TRBV10-2 | NA | TGCGCCAGCAGTGAGTCGCGCCTCCAAGAGACCCAGTACTTC | CASSESRLQETQYF
TRBJ1-6 | 14 | NA | TRBV6-5 | NA | TGTGCCAGCACTCAGGGAATTTATAATTCACCCCTCCACTTT | CASTQGIYNSPLHF
TRBJ2-3 | 14 | NA | TRBV7-9 | NA | TGTGCCAGCAGCTTTAACAGGGCCACAGATACGCAGTATTTT | CASSFNRATDTQYF
TRBJ1-5 | 15 | NA | TRBV2 | NA | TGTGCCAGCAGCCCAGACTCAGGGGCGGGTCAGCCCCAGCATTTT | CASSPDSGAGQPQHF
TRBJ2-7 | 13 | NA | TRBV9 | NA | TGTGCCAGCAGCGTCCCGGCAGGGCACGAGCAGTACTTC | CASSVPAGHEQYF
TRBJ2-3 | 16 | TRBD1 | TRBV9 | NA | TGTGCCAGCAGCGTAGTGGGACAGCCTAATACAGATACGCAGTATTTT | CASSVVGQPNTDTQYF
TRBJ1-5 | 13 | NA | TRBV19 | NA | TGTGCCACTCAGATTCAGGGTCTCCAGCCCCAGCATTTT | CATQIQGLQPQHF
TRBJ2-7 | 14 | TRBD1 | TRBV7-2 | NA | TGTGCCAGCACCACCACGGACAGGACCTACGAGCAGTACTTC | CASTTTDRTYEQYF
TRBJ1-1 | 16 | NA | TRBV6-6 | few | TGTGCCAGCTCAGTTGGTGGTGGGACTGCGAACACTGAAGCTTTCTTT | CASSVGGGTANTEAFF
TRBJ1-1 | 15 | TRBD1 | TRBV18 | NA | TGTGCCAGCTCACCATGGACAGGGGGGAACACTGAAGCTTTCTTT | CASSPWTGGNTEAFF
TRBJ2-5 | 15 | TRBD2 | TRBV2 | few | TGTGCCAGCGTAGCGGGGGGCCTTCGGGGGGAGACCCAGTACTTC | CASVAGGLRGETQYF
TRBJ2-3 | 15 | NA | TRBV7-2 | NA | TGTGCCAGCAGCCCCAGACAGGGGAGGGCAGATACGCAGTATTTT | CASSPRQGRADTQYF
TRBJ1-5 | 15 | NA | TRBV2 | NA | TGTGCCAGCAGTGACGACACGTCAGTCAATCAGCCCCAGCATTTT | CASSDDTSVNQPQHF
TRBJ1-4 | 15 | NA | TRBV7-2 | NA | TGTGCCAGCAGCCCCAGGGGTGGTTCTGATGAAAAACTGTTTTTT | CASSPRGGSDEKLFF
TRBJ2-3 | 14 | TRBD2 | TRBV30 | NA | TGTGCCTGGAGGTACAGCGGGGGGGCAGATACGCAGTATTTT | CAWRYSGGADTQYF
TRBJ2-7 | 15 | TRBD2 | TRBV6-1 | once | TGTGCCAGCAGACTAGCGGGGGGGTCCTCCTACGAGCAGTACTTC | CASRLAGGSSYEQYF
TRBJ1-1 | 13 | NA | TRBV19 | few | TGTGCCAGTAGCGACAGGATGAACACTGAAGCTTTCTTT | CASSDRMNTEAFF
TRBJ1-5 | 14 | NA | TRBV19 | NA | TGTGCCAGTACCGCGGGGGGTCTCAATCAGCCCCAGCATTTT | CASTAGGLNQPQHF
TRBJ2-1 | 14 | NA | TRBV10-3 | few | TGTGCCATCACCCAGCAGCGGCCCTACAATGAGCAGTTCTTC | CAITQQRPYNEQFF
TRBJ2-7 | 15 | TRBD1 | TRBV9 | NA | TGTGCCAGCAGCGTGGAGCCAGGGGGCTCCTACGAGCAGTACTTC | CASSVEPGGSYEQYF